This T cell receptor beta chain was found in a study of blood T cells in healthy people across ages. This clonotype was observed a handful of times. One end of the junction varies from germline; a read error may be responsible. The second PCR ran roughly 6 to 11 cycles with a sample-barcoded 5' primer and J-beta primers. MiXCR, applied by TCRdb to the 5' RACE reads, yields one record per CDR3 protein. The profile shows about 1.4 million distinct CDR3 sequences, approximately 59% of them singletons. There were healthy Caucasian individuals from Russia, aged about 6 to 100, serving as donors. The receptor was derived from a young man in good health. The sequenced material came from blood.

CDR3 sequence: CASSLARTGGTPGELFF. The CDR3 DNA is TGTGCTAGCAGCTTAGCCCGGACAGGGGGAACACCCGGGGAGCTGTTTTTT. V usage is TRBV7-7 and J usage is TRBJ2-2; TRBD1 matches at 10 bases. This CDR3 has 17 amino acids. Per germline, CDR1 SSHAT and CDR2 FNYEAQ (reference sequence).